This TCR beta chain stems from a study of T cells in Graves' hyperthyroidism and ophthalmopathy. Many counts were recorded for this clonotype. Its specificity is unknown. Findings and limits, study-wide: Most thyroid clonotypes with frequency above 0.001 were detected in blood. Ophthalmopathy was predicted by the model a median of roughly 6.6 months ahead of onset.

Germline V gene lookup returns CDR1 MNHNS and CDR2 SASEGT. The CDR3 has 15 amino acids. Deletions cut 7 bases from V and 0 bases from J, with 12 bases between. TCR beta CDR3 region amplification was performed from RNA transcripts. An initial round of RT-PCR targeting the TCR CDR3 relied on the HTBI primer set. Using its own MiXCR run on the multiplex PCR reads, TCRdb lists one record per CDR3 protein. The sample contains 410,000 or so distinct CDR3 sequences, roughly 14% of which appear only once. The chain couples TRBV6-1 to TRBJ1-4; D gene ambiguous. Sample: blood. The TCR sequence derives from a man younger than 35 with Graves' ophthalmopathy. CDR3 residues: CASNSQYATNEKLFF. The CDR3 coding sequence is TGTGCCAGCAATTCACAGTATGCAACTAATGAAAAACTGTTTTTT.